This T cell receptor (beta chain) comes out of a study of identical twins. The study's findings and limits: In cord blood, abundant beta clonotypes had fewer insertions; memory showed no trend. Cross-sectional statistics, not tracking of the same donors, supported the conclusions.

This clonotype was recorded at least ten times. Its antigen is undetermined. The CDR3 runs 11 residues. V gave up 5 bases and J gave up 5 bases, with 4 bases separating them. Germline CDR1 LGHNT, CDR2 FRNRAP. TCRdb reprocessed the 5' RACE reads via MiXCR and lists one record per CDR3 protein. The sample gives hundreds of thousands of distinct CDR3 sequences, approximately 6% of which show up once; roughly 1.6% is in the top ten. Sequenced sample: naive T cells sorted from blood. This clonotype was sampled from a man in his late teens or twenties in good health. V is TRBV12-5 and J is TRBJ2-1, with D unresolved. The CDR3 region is CASGRNNEQFF. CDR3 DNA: TGTGCTAGTGGTAGAAACAATGAGCAGTTCTTC.